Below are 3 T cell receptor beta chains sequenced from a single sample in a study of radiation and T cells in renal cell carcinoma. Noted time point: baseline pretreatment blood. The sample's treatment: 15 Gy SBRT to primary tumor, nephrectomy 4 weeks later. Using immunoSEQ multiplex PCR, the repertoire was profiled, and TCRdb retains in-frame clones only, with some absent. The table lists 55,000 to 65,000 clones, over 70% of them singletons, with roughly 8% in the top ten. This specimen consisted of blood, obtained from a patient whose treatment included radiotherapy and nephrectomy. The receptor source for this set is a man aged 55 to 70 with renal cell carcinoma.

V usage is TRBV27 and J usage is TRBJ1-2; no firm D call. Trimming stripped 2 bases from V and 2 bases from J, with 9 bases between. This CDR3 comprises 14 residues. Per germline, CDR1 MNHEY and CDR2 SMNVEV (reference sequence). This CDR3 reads CASSLKWGNYGYTF. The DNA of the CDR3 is TGTGCCAGCAGTTTAAAATGGGGAAACTATGGCTACACCTTC.

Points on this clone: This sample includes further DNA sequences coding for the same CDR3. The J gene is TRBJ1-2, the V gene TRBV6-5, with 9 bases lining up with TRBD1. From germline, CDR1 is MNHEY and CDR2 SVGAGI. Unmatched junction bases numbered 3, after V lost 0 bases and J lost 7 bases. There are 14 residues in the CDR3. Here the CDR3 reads CASSYSGQGGGYTF. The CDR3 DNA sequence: TGTGCCAGCAGTTACTCGGGACAGGGAGGTGGCTACACCTTC.

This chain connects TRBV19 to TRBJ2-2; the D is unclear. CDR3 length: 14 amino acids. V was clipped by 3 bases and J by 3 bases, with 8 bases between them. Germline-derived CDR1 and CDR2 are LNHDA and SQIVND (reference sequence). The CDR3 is CASSITADTGELFF. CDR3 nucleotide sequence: TGTGCCAGTAGTATCACTGCTGACACCGGGGAGCTGTTTTTT.